Each of the 30 T cell receptor beta chains below was sequenced from the same sample in a study of type 1 regulatory T cells. These receptors have no known antigen. TCRdb called the reads again in MiXCR, with one record for every CDR3 protein. The table lists tens of thousands of distinct CDR3 sequences, roughly an eighth of them singletons. The specimen sequenced was cultured non-Tr1 T cells, either the whole culture or a sorted T cell fraction (not recorded which). The source is a human donor in good health.

Many counts were recorded for this clonotype. The gene calls are TRBV28 and TRBJ2-7; D not certain. V gave up 1 base and J gave up 3 bases, with 7 bases separating them. The CDR3 runs to 13 residues. From germline, CDR1 is MDHEN and CDR2 SYDVKM. CDR3 in DNA: TGTGCCAGCAGTTTATCTAATCTCTACGAGCAGTACTTC. This gives the protein CASSLSNLYEQYF. The entire variable domain, with the rest obtained from reference TRBV28 and TRBJ2-7, is as follows: DVKVTQSSRYLVKRTGEKVFLECVQDMDHENMFWYRQDPGLGLRLIYFSYDVKMKEKGDIPEGYSVSREKKERFSLILESASTNQTSMYLCASSLSNLYEQYFGPGTRLTVT.

This clonotype is deemed medium-sized (0.01 to 0.1%). J is TRBJ2-4 and V is TRBV30, with no clear D. This CDR3 has 13 residues. The germline V gene has CDR1 GTSNPN and CDR2 SVGIG (reference sequence). Trimming pared 0 bases from V and 9 bases from J, leaving 12 bases between. CDR3 DNA: TGTGCCTGGAGTGTGAACCTTGAGAGCATTCAGTACTTC. Its translation is CAWSVNLESIQYF.

This clonotype showed up just once. This chain links TRBV19 with TRBJ2-1; the match to TRBD1 covers 9 bases. Losses at the gene ends were 7 bases for V and 2 bases for J; bases not matched to a gene: 6. Germline values: CDR1 LNHDA, CDR2 SQIVND (reference sequence). There are 15 residues in the CDR3. The CDR3 loop reads CASNPGQGTYNEQFF. In nucleotides, the CDR3 is TGTGCCAGTAACCCCGGACAGGGGACCTACAATGAGCAGTTCTTC.

This clonotype was recorded many times. This sequence joins TRBV15 and TRBJ1-5; possible D gene TRBD1, 5 bases. CDR1 is LNHNV, CDR2 YYDKDF, per germline (reference sequence). V was trimmed by 9 bases and J by 1 base, leaving 13 bases between them. The CDR3 spans 14 residues. The CDR3 coding sequence is TGTGCCACAGCAACAGGCTTGAGCAATCAGCCCCAGCATTTT. Translation: CATATGLSNQPQHF.

This clonotype was counted ten times or more. V usage is TRBV12-3 or TRBV12-4 and J usage is TRBJ1-1, with 10 bases identical to TRBD1. V shed 6 bases, J shed 6 bases, and the junction held 7 bases outside the gene matches. This CDR3 has 14 amino acids. CDR3 DNA: TGTGCCAGCAGAGGGACAGGGGTTGGGTCTGAAGCTTTCTTT. This gives the protein CASRGTGVGSEAFF.

The rearrangement links TRBV12-3 or TRBV12-4 to TRBJ2-4; 8 bases match TRBD1. Losses at the gene ends were 3 bases for V and 1 base for J; bases not matched to a gene: 17. This CDR3 region has 20 residues. CDR3 residues: CASSFLLGQGASEAKNIQYF. Written as DNA, the CDR3 is TGTGCCAGCAGTTTCCTACTTGGGCAGGGGGCCTCTGAGGCCAAAAACATTCAGTACTTC.

This clonotype was counted many times. The CDR3 DNA reads TGTGCCAGCAGTTTTAAGGGGAACCCCTACAATGAGCAGTTCTTC. It yields the protein CASSFKGNPYNEQFF. The V gene is TRBV27, the J gene TRBJ2-1; maybe TRBD1 (5 bases). Germline-derived CDR1 and CDR2 are MNHEY and SMNVEV (reference sequence). The CDR3 totals 15 residues. Trimming cost V 3 bases and J 2 bases, with 11 bases left between them.

Comments on this clonotype: A much larger clone is a single base away; this may be a read error. The chain combines TRBV24-1 with TRBJ1-1; maybe TRBD1 (5 bases). V lost 10 bases to trimming and J lost 0 bases, with 8 bases between them. This CDR3 has 12 residues. The germline V gene encodes CDR1 KGHDR and CDR2 SFDVKD. The CDR3 DNA is TGTGCCACTCGGGGGGTGAACACTGAAGCTTTCTTT. Amino acid sequence: CATRGVNTEAFF.

The J gene is TRBJ1-2, the V gene TRBV28, with 12 bases matching TRBD1. The V gene end was trimmed by 3 bases and the J gene end by 4 bases; junction bases not matched to a gene: 12. This CDR3 contains 18 residues. Germline loops: CDR1 MDHEN, CDR2 SYDVKM. Written as DNA, the CDR3 is TGTGCCAGCAGTTTGCTGGGACAGGGGGCGCTCTCAATCTATGGCTACACCTTC. Amino acids: CASSLLGQGALSIYGYTF.

In its sample, this clonotype was seen many times. The chain is built from TRBV7-8 and TRBJ2-7, with D hard to call. This CDR3 is 15 amino acids long. Germline CDR1 reads SGHVS; CDR2 reads FQNEAQ. Trimming removed 1 base from V and 3 bases from J, with 13 bases in between. CDR3 in amino acids: CASSLGDGKFYEQYF. Here the CDR3 DNA reads TGTGCCAGCAGCTTAGGAGACGGCAAGTTCTACGAGCAGTACTTC.

This clonotype was counted a single time. This clone may be a read error of a much larger clone one base away. The chain combines TRBV4-1 with TRBJ2-1, with 9 bases fitting TRBD1. Germline V CDR1 and CDR2: MGHRA, YSYEKL. The CDR3 contains 15 residues. The ends lost 3 bases at V and 13 bases at J; junction bases unmatched: 13. The CDR3 protein is CASSHRDRESETQFF. CDR3 DNA sequence: TGCGCCAGCAGCCACCGGGACAGGGAGTCCGAGACCCAGTTCTTC.

In the case of this clonotype: With a much larger clone just one base away, this may be a read error. The rearrangement links TRBV18 to TRBJ1-1, with D tentatively TRBD1 (5 bases). CDR1 KGHSH and CDR2 LQKENI come from the germline V gene. This CDR3 has 12 amino acids. CDR3: CANSLGRGEAFF. The CDR3 region has the DNA TGTGCCAACTCACTGGGACGGGGAGAAGCTTTCTTT.

Only a few counts were recorded for this clonotype. A much bigger clone sits one base away, suggesting this may be a read error. This rearrangement joins TRBV4-2 to TRBJ2-1; tentatively, D is TRBD1 (8 bases). The germline CDR1 and CDR2 sequences are LGHNA and YNFKEQ. V lost 0 bases to trimming and J lost 11 bases, with 17 bases between them. CDR3 length: 15 residues. The CDR3 loop reads CASSQDEAGQDKQFF. CDR3 bases: TGTGCCAGCAGCCAAGATGAAGCGGGACAGGATAAGCAGTTCTTC.

This clonotype was observed at least ten times. The rearrangement joins TRBV7-2 to TRBJ2-2; D is undetermined. The V end was cut by 1 base, the J end by 4 bases, with 4 bases between. The CDR3 extends over 13 amino acids. CDR1 and CDR2 (germline): SGHTA, FQGNSA. CDR3 amino acids: CASSLVPTGELFF. The DNA for the CDR3 is TGTGCCAGCAGCTTAGTACCCACCGGGGAGCTGTTTTTT.

The chain has TRBV5-5 and TRBJ1-4; D not certain. Deletions cut 0 bases from V and 3 bases from J, with 12 bases between. The length of the CDR3 is 16 residues. Germline loops: CDR1 SGHKS, CDR2 YYEKEE (reference sequence). DNA for the CDR3: TGTGCCAGCAGCTTGGCCCCCACGGCAGCTAATGAAAAACTGTTTTTT. Amino acid sequence: CASSLAPTAANEKLFF.

This clonotype was seen at least ten times. The chain uses TRBV20-1 and TRBJ2-3; TRBD1 matches at 7 bases. CDR3 length: 13 amino acids. The V and J ends lost 7 bases and 2 bases, in that order; junction bases with no gene match: 6. Germline lookup yields CDR1 DFQATT and CDR2 SNEGSKA (reference sequence). The CDR3 loop reads CSGTGLHTDTQYF. The CDR3 coding sequence is TGCAGTGGGACAGGCCTACACACAGATACGCAGTATTTT.

The table lists this clonotype with many counts. The chain joins TRBV5-1 to TRBJ1-1; weak D call: TRBD1 (6 bases). Germline values: CDR1 SGHRS, CDR2 YFSETQ. V was shortened by 2 bases and J by 0 bases, with 8 bases between the two germline ends. The CDR3 has 14 residues. CDR3 coding DNA: TGCGCCAGCAGCTTCGGACAGATGAACACTGAAGCTTTCTTT. Translation gives CASSFGQMNTEAFF.

The J gene is TRBJ1-5, the V gene TRBV20-1; D gene uncertain. V shed 1 base and J shed 3 bases, with 10 bases lying between them. The length of the CDR3 is 14 residues. Per germline, CDR1 DFQATT and CDR2 SNEGSKA (reference sequence). This chain's CDR3 is CSARVGAANQPQHF. The CDR3, as DNA: TGCAGTGCTAGAGTAGGAGCAGCCAATCAGCCCCAGCATTTT.

The sample holds a few counts of this clonotype. The CDR3 region has the DNA TGTGCCAGCAGCTTAGGAGGGGCAGGGAAGAAAAACATTCAGTACTTC. Amino acids: CASSLGGAGKKNIQYF. The chain links TRBV7-8 to TRBJ2-4, with D tentatively TRBD1 or TRBD2 (5 bases each). The ends were cut back, 1 base at V and 4 bases at J, with 14 bases in the middle. The CDR3 has 16 amino acids. The germline CDR1 and CDR2 sequences are SGHVS and FQNEAQ.

The sample holds a few counts of this clonotype. V and J are TRBV5-4 and TRBJ2-1; 13 bases are shared with TRBD2. V shed 4 bases, J shed 8 bases, and the junction held 9 bases outside the gene matches. The CDR3 runs 16 residues. Germline-derived CDR1 and CDR2 are SGHNT and YYREEE (reference sequence). The CDR3, as DNA: TGTGCCAGCAGCCTCCGACTAGCGGGAGGTGGAGATGAGCAGTTCTTC. Amino acids: CASSLRLAGGGDEQFF.

This clonotype has a count of ten or more. This chain uses TRBV5-1 with TRBJ2-2, with D possibly being TRBD2 (5 bases). From germline, CDR1 is SGHRS and CDR2 YFSETQ. This CDR3 has 14 residues. Trimming took 4 bases from V and 5 from J, leaving 12 bases between them. The CDR3 DNA sequence: TGCGCCAGCAGCCTTCTAACTAGTACCGGGGAGCTGTTTTTT. Protein sequence: CASSLLTSTGELFF.

This clonotype was seen at least ten times. CDR3 region: CASSSQSTDTQYF. The CDR3 bases are TGTGCCAGCAGTTCCCAAAGTACAGATACGCAGTATTTT. The chain combines TRBV6-2 or TRBV6-3 with TRBJ2-3; no definite D call. Trimming stripped 4 bases from V and 3 bases from J, with 8 bases between. The CDR3 sequence is 13 residues long. Germline V CDR1 and CDR2: MNHEY, SVGEGT.

There are many counts of this clonotype. The V call is TRBV18, the J call TRBJ1-1, with 8 bases that match TRBD1. J was trimmed by 1 base and V by 2 bases; bases with no gene match: 9. This CDR3 contains 17 residues. Germline CDR1 reads KGHSH; CDR2 reads LQKENI. CDR3 region: CASSPMDRAYGNTEAFF. CDR3 nucleotide sequence: TGTGCCAGCTCACCAATGGACAGGGCTTATGGGAACACTGAAGCTTTCTTT.

This clonotype was found many times. The chain joins TRBV12-3 or TRBV12-4 to TRBJ2-1, with D unclear. The germline V and J ends were trimmed by 1 base and 12 bases, with 13 bases remaining between them. The CDR3 contains 13 residues. CDR3 DNA: TGTGCCAGCAGTTTAGATCAGAGAACTTTGCAGTTCTTC. Residues: CASSLDQRTLQFF.

In the case of this clonotype: A much bigger clone sits one base away, suggesting this may be a read error. CDR3 sequence reads: CASSLTPAGGTNEKPFF. The CDR3 DNA reads TGCGCCAGCAGCTTGACCCCGGCGGGGGGGACTAATGAAAAACCGTTTTTT. J is TRBJ1-4 and V is TRBV5-1; D possibly corresponds to TRBD1 (5 bases). Germline V lookup: CDR1 SGHRS, CDR2 YFSETQ. The CDR3 spans 17 residues.

This clonotype was counted only a few times. One end of the junction varies from germline; a read error may be responsible. This chain links TRBV4-2 with TRBJ1-2; D not resolved. The CDR3 is 16 residues long. The V gene's germline CDR1 is LGHNA and CDR2 YNFKEQ. The CDR3: CASSQGGNGNNYGYTF. CDR3 in DNA: TGTGCCAGCAGTCAAGGAGGGAACGGGAATAACTATGGCTACACCTTC.

This clonotype was found many times. This chain links TRBV5-1 with TRBJ2-2, with 8 positions matching TRBD2. J gave up 4 bases and V 1 base, and 6 bases lay outside the gene matches. The germline CDR1 and CDR2 sequences are SGHRS and YFSETQ. The CDR3 extends over 16 amino acids. The DNA of the CDR3 is TGCGCCAGCAGCTTGCCCGGACTAGCCTCCACCGGGGAGCTGTTTTTT. Its translation is CASSLPGLASTGELFF.

The V and J genes are TRBV7-2 and TRBJ2-5, with D possibly being TRBD2 (6 bases). Trimming left V 3 bases short and J 1 base short, with 9 bases between. CDR3 size: 14 residues. The germline gives CDR1 SGHTA, CDR2 FQGNSA. CDR3 loop: CASSFGGPQETQYF. DNA of the CDR3: TGTGCCAGCAGCTTCGGAGGGCCCCAAGAGACCCAGTACTTC.

The table lists this clonotype with many counts. The V and J genes are TRBV6-6 and TRBJ1-2, with 8 nucleotides matching TRBD1. V was clipped by 0 bases and J by 6 bases; unmatched bases: 3. This CDR3 is built from 14 residues. Germline loops: CDR1 MNHNY, CDR2 SVGAGI (reference sequence). DNA for the CDR3: TGTGCCAGCAGTTACTCATCAGGGGGCGATGGCTACACCTTC. It translates to CASSYSSGGDGYTF.

This clonotype was recorded at least ten times. The gene calls are TRBV14 and TRBJ1-6; maybe TRBD1 (6 bases). CDR1 is SGHDN, CDR2 FVKESK, per germline. V lost 5 bases, J lost 11 bases, and 10 bases lay in between. The length of the CDR3 is 12 residues. The CDR3 bases are TGTGCCAGCAGCTGGGGGCGACCACCCCTCCACTTT. As protein: CASSWGRPPLHF.